The present T cell receptor beta chain was sequenced within a study of early T cells in non-severe SARS-CoV-2 infection. General study results and limits: VDJdb matches were skewed toward anti-spike CD8 T cell responses.

Concerning this clonotype itself: Its antigen is currently unknown.

The TCR library protocol was used to attach unique molecular identifiers. These identifiers were attached to individual cDNA molecules. TCRdb redid the calling of the 5' RACE reads with MiXCR, one entry per CDR3 protein. Among 75,000 to 100,000 distinct CDR3 sequences listed, around 17% were seen once. The CDR3 length is 14 residues. V shed 5 bases and J 2 bases; nucleotides not matched to a gene: 6. CDR1 and CDR2 from the germline V gene are LNHDA and SQIVND (reference sequence). The receptor comes from an adult who was a healthcare worker with PCR-confirmed SARS-CoV-2 infection or an uninfected control (not recorded which). This chain connects TRBV19 to TRBJ2-7; 7 nucleotides agree with TRBD1. Material for sequencing was whole blood. CDR3 region: CASSPQTGPYEQYF. DNA for the CDR3: TGTGCCAGTAGTCCCCAGACAGGGCCCTACGAGCAGTACTTC. Combining the CDR3 with reference TRBV19 and TRBJ2-7 gives the whole variable domain DGGITQSPKYLFRKEGQNVTLSCEQNLNHDAMYWYRQDPGQGLRLIYYSQIVNDFQKGDIAEGYSVSREKKESFPLTVTSAQKNPTAFYLCASSPQTGPYEQYFGPGTRLTVT.